This passage covers 27 T cell receptor beta chains from one sample sequenced in a study of cytomegalovirus exposure and HLA in healthy donors (dated by TCRdb to about 2017). The protocol used for the library was the immunoSEQ multiplex PCR assay. For the multiplex PCR, a mixture combining 60 forward primers for TCR Vbeta segments and 13 reverse primers for TCR Jbeta segments was used. Not all clones reach the TCRdb copy of this immuneACCESS table, which keeps in-frame sequences only. Checked studies attribute under half of the gap to unresolved V genes and leave the rest unexplained. For this sample the table gives about 83,000 clones, of which 75% to 85% were detected only once. The biggest ten clones account for under 2% of the sample. The sequencing input was PBMCs. These receptors originate from a woman aged 25 to 39 in good health and CMV-seronegative.

This chain uses TRBV15 with TRBJ2-1, with 9 positions matching TRBD2. CDR1 and CDR2 (germline): LNHNV, YYDKDF (reference sequence). V dropped 8 bases and J dropped 6; count of bases not matched to a gene: 8. The CDR3 is 14 amino acids. The CDR3 protein is CATVLAGWGNEQFF. The CDR3 bases are TGTGCCACCGTGCTAGCGGGATGGGGCAATGAGCAGTTCTTC.

V is TRBV29-1 and J is TRBJ2-3; 7 nucleotides match TRBD1. Trimming removed 6 bases from V and 1 base from J; junction bases left unmatched: 7. CDR1 is SQVTM and CDR2 is ANQGSEA in the germline V gene. The CDR3 runs 14 residues. The CDR3 bases are TGCAGCGTGGCCAGACAGGGCGGCACAGATACGCAGTATTTT. Translation gives CSVARQGGTDTQYF.

The rearrangement links TRBV28 to TRBJ2-7; no firm D call. Trimming removed 2 bases at V and 6 bases at J, with 5 bases between. The CDR3 is 11 amino acids. Germline V gene data show CDR1 as MDHEN and CDR2 as SYDVKM. This CDR3 is CASSLRSEQYF. The CDR3 region has the DNA TGTGCCAGCAGTTTACGGAGCGAGCAGTACTTC.

As for this clone: Germline and junction disagree at one end, which may indicate a read error. The chain recombines TRBV7-9 with TRBJ1-1; D gene uncertain. This CDR3 is built from 16 residues. The V gene's germline CDR1 is SEHNR and CDR2 FQNEAQ (reference sequence). CDR3 residues: CSSSSDRLHRGTEAFF. The CDR3 nucleotides read TGTTCCAGCAGCTCTGACCGGCTCCATCGGGGCACTGAAGCTTTCTTT.

V is TRBV30 and J is TRBJ2-7, with 15 bases fitting TRBD2. The CDR3 sequence is 17 residues long. With V trimmed by 7 bases and J by 0 bases, 10 bases remained unmatched. The germline V gene encodes CDR1 GTSNPN and CDR2 SVGIG (reference sequence). Here the CDR3 reads CASRRTSGRASSYEQYF. The CDR3 nucleotides read TGTGCCTCCCGGCGGACTAGCGGGAGGGCGAGCTCCTACGAGCAGTACTTC.

The V gene is TRBV2, the J gene TRBJ1-5; the match to TRBD1 covers 7 bases. Looked up from germline, CDR1 is SNHLY and CDR2 is FYNNEI. The CDR3 has 11 amino acids. The V segment lost 5 bases and the J segment 11 bases; nucleotides outside the gene matches: 3. CDR3 residues: CASSTGVAQHF. CDR3 coding DNA: TGTGCCAGCAGTACAGGGGTGGCCCAGCATTTT.

As concerns this clone: This sample includes further DNA sequences coding for the same CDR3. The chain has TRBV9 and TRBJ2-1; TRBD2 might be the D (6 bases). The V end lost 3 bases, the J end lost 0 bases, and 7 bases lay between the germline ends. Germline-derived CDR1 and CDR2 are SGDLS and YYNGEE. This CDR3 region has 14 residues. The CDR3 bases are TGTGCCAGCAGCGGGACTATCTCCTACAATGAGCAGTTCTTC. Protein product: CASSGTISYNEQFF.

This chain uses TRBV27 with TRBJ2-4, with D uncertain. The CDR3 length is 16 residues. The V end lost 0 bases, the J end lost 0 bases, and 9 bases lay between the germline ends. Per the germline V gene, CDR1 is MNHEY and CDR2 is SMNVEV (reference sequence). The CDR3 spells CASSLSNSLAKNIQYF. CDR3 coding DNA: TGTGCCAGCAGTTTATCAAACTCACTAGCCAAAAACATTCAGTACTTC.

V gene TRBV5-5 combines with J gene TRBJ2-3; TRBD2 is a possible D gene (5 bases). Germline CDR1 and CDR2: SGHKS and YYEKEE (reference sequence). The CDR3 contains 16 residues. V was pared by 0 bases and J by 3 bases, with 14 bases between. CDR3 region: CASSLANTRGTDTQYF. The DNA of the CDR3 is TGTGCCAGCAGCTTGGCCAATACCCGGGGAACAGATACGCAGTATTTT.

The rearrangement links TRBV11-2 to TRBJ1-2; 7 nucleotides agree with TRBD1. CDR1 is SGHAT, CDR2 FQNNGV, per germline. The CDR3 sequence is 15 residues long. J lost 9 bases, V lost 5 bases, and 15 bases had no gene match. CDR3 coding DNA: TGTGCCAGCAGCCCCCCGAGGGGACAGTCCCCTAGCTACACCTTC. Translation: CASSPPRGQSPSYTF.

This clone turned up a few times. The chain's CDR3 is CASSQPQGAQGYTF. The CDR3 region has the DNA TGTGCCAGCAGCCAACCACAGGGGGCGCAGGGCTACACCTTC. The rearrangement uses TRBV4-2 and TRBJ1-2, with TRBD1 identical over 9 bases. The ends lost 2 bases at V and 8 bases at J; junction bases unmatched: 6. This CDR3 contains 14 residues. The V gene's germline CDR1 is LGHNA and CDR2 YNFKEQ.

The gene calls are TRBV7-9 and TRBJ1-1; the match to TRBD1 covers 7 bases. Germline-derived CDR1 and CDR2 are SEHNR and FQNEAQ (reference sequence). V lost 3 bases and J lost 3; bases outside the gene matches: 4. This CDR3 is 14 amino acids long. CDR3 DNA sequence: TGTGCCAGCAGCTTGACAGGGAGGCACACTGAAGCTTTCTTT. It yields the protein CASSLTGRHTEAFF.

This clone is a singleton in its sample. The chain employs TRBV5-4 and TRBJ2-5; D perhaps matches TRBD1 (5 bases). The V gene's germline CDR1 is SGHNT and CDR2 YYREEE (reference sequence). V gave up 5 bases and J gave up 5 bases, with 13 bases separating them. CDR3 size: 13 residues. DNA of the CDR3: TGTGCCAGCAGTTCCCAGGGTTTCGAGACCCAGTACTTC. It encodes CASSSQGFETQYF.

V usage is TRBV2 and J usage is TRBJ1-1; 8 bases align to TRBD1. CDR3 size: 13 residues. Germline V gene data show CDR1 as SNHLY and CDR2 as FYNNEI. The junction had 4 bases not matched to a gene; V was cut back by 9 bases and J by 1 base. The DNA for the CDR3 is TGTGCCAGGACCGGGACAGGGAACACTGAAGCTTTCTTT. It encodes CARTGTGNTEAFF.

The CDR3 DNA reads as TGTGCCTGGAGTGGGACTAGCGGGAGAGGGTCAGATACGCAGTATTTT. Translating it yields CAWSGTSGRGSDTQYF. The chain couples TRBV30 to TRBJ2-3; the match to TRBD2 covers 13 bases. Looked up from germline, CDR1 is GTSNPN and CDR2 is SVGIG (reference sequence). The CDR3 loop spans 16 amino acids. Losses at the gene ends were 1 base for V and 4 bases for J; bases not matched to a gene: 5.

The chain combines TRBV18 with TRBJ2-1; TRBD2 aligns across 9 bases. This CDR3 is 17 amino acids long. The V gene's germline CDR1 is KGHSH and CDR2 LQKENI. Losses at the gene ends were 2 bases for V and 0 bases for J; bases not matched to a gene: 5. CDR3 DNA: TGTGCCAGCTCACCAGGGCTAGCGGGGAGCTCCTACAATGAGCAGTTCTTC. Protein sequence: CASSPGLAGSSYNEQFF. Variable domain in full (rest from reference TRBV18 and TRBJ2-1): NAGVMQNPRHLVRRRGQEARLRCSPMKGHSHVYWYRQLPEEGLKFMVYLQKENIIDESGMPKERFSAEFPKEGPSILRIQQVVRGDSAAYFCASSPGLAGSSYNEQFFGPGTRLTVL.

The chain uses TRBV28 and TRBJ1-2; D unclear. Per germline, CDR1 MDHEN and CDR2 SYDVKM. The CDR3 totals 12 residues. The ends were cut back, 8 bases at V and 1 base at J, with 8 bases in the middle. CDR3 in amino acids: CASEQINYGYTF. As DNA, the CDR3 is TGTGCCAGCGAACAGATTAACTATGGCTACACCTTC.

The CDR3 loop reads CASSKRHRTDTQYF. DNA of the CDR3: TGTGCCAGCAGCAAGAGACACCGCACAGATACGCAGTATTTT. V usage is TRBV6-4 and J usage is TRBJ2-3; D not certain. CDR3 length: 14 amino acids. The ends were cut back, 6 bases at V and 1 base at J, with 11 bases in the middle. Germline V lookup: CDR1 MRHNA, CDR2 SNTAGT.

This rearrangement joins TRBV9 to TRBJ1-3; a possible D gene is TRBD1 (5 bases). This CDR3 has 14 amino acids. The germline V and J ends were trimmed by 3 bases and 2 bases, with 9 bases remaining between them. Germline V gene lookup returns CDR1 SGDLS and CDR2 YYNGEE. The CDR3 DNA follows: TGTGCCAGCAGCGCCCAACAGGCTGGAAACACCATATATTTT. This encodes CASSAQQAGNTIYF.

This sequence joins TRBV6-5 and TRBJ2-6, with D tentatively TRBD2 (6 bases). The CDR3 consists of 14 residues. Trimming took 2 bases from V and 4 from J, leaving 6 bases between them. The germline CDR1 and CDR2 sequences are MNHEY and SVGAGI. Here the CDR3 DNA reads TGTGCCAGCAGTTACCGGGGGGGGGCCAACGTCCTGACTTTC. Translation gives CASSYRGGANVLTF.

This rearrangement joins TRBV5-1 to TRBJ1-1; TRBD1 aligns across 7 bases. Per germline, CDR1 SGHRS and CDR2 YFSETQ. This CDR3 comprises 15 residues. V was clipped by 0 bases and J by 2 bases; unmatched bases: 4. For the CDR3, the DNA is TGCGCCAGCAGCTTGGTAGGGACAGCAAACACTGAAGCTTTCTTT. It specifies CASSLVGTANTEAFF.

The chain employs TRBV7-8 and TRBJ2-7, with TRBD2 identical over 9 bases. Germline V gives CDR1 SGHVS, CDR2 FQNEAQ. Trimming cost V 2 bases and J 7 bases; bases outside gene matches: 9. The CDR3 length is 15 residues. DNA for the CDR3: TGTGCCAGCAGCTTATCGATTAGCGGGAGTGGAGAGCAGTACTTC. Its translation is CASSLSISGSGEQYF.

The chain is built from TRBV30 and TRBJ1-5; no definite D call. The CDR3 is 14 residues long. Trimming removed 0 bases from V and 1 base from J, with 7 bases in between. CDR1 is GTSNPN and CDR2 is SVGIG in the germline V gene (reference sequence). CDR3 coding DNA: TGTGCCTGGAGTGTATCCGTCAGCAATCAGCCCCAGCATTTT. Protein product: CAWSVSVSNQPQHF. Looking up the rest from reference TRBV30 and TRBJ1-5 gives the full variable domain: SQTIHQWPATLVQPVGSPLSLECTVEGTSNPNLYWYRQAAGRGLQLLFYSVGIGQISSEVPQNLSASRPQDRQFILSSKKLLLSDSGFYLCAWSVSVSNQPQHFGDGTRLSIL.

In regard to this clone: The junction shows a germline mismatch at one end, possibly a read error. The rearrangement links TRBV7-7 to TRBJ2-2; D may be TRBD2 (5 bases). The CDR3 has 15 amino acids. Germline lookup yields CDR1 SSHAT and CDR2 FNYEAQ (reference sequence). The CDR3: CASSLDLERAGELFF. For the CDR3, the DNA is TGTGCTAGCAGCTTAGACTTGGAGAGGGCCGGGGAGCTGTTTTTT.

The CDR3 nucleotides read TGTGCCAGCAGCCAGCGGAAAGTGACCTACGAGCAGTACTTC. It translates to CASSQRKVTYEQYF. The J gene is TRBJ2-7, the V gene TRBV6-5, with D perhaps matching TRBD2 (5 bases). Trimming took off 6 bases at V and 2 bases at J, with 14 bases between the two ends. The CDR3 runs 14 residues. In germline, CDR1 is MNHEY, CDR2 SVGAGI.

J is TRBJ1-5 and V is TRBV19; D unresolved. The CDR3 is 16 residues long. V was cut by 3 bases and J by 3 bases, with 15 bases left in between. Germline-derived CDR1 and CDR2 are LNHDA and SQIVND (reference sequence). The chain's CDR3 is CASSMVTPQYNQPQHF. Here the CDR3 DNA reads TGTGCCAGTAGTATGGTGACACCGCAGTACAATCAGCCCCAGCATTTT. The whole variable domain, remainder taken from reference TRBV19 and TRBJ1-5, is DGGITQSPKYLFRKEGQNVTLSCEQNLNHDAMYWYRQDPGQGLRLIYYSQIVNDFQKGDIAEGYSVSREKKESFPLTVTSAQKNPTAFYLCASSMVTPQYNQPQHFGDGTRLSIL.

The rearrangement links TRBV18 to TRBJ1-2; 7 positions match TRBD1. V shed 0 bases, J shed 3 bases, and the junction held 1 base outside the gene matches. Germline CDR1 is KGHSH and CDR2 is LQKENI. This CDR3 comprises 14 residues. CDR3 residues: CASSPPTGYYGYTF. CDR3 bases: TGTGCCAGCTCACCACCGACAGGGTACTATGGCTACACCTTC. The full variable domain, with the rest looked up from reference TRBV18 and TRBJ1-2, is NAGVMQNPRHLVRRRGQEARLRCSPMKGHSHVYWYRQLPEEGLKFMVYLQKENIIDESGMPKERFSAEFPKEGPSILRIQQVVRGDSAAYFCASSPPTGYYGYTFGSGTRLTVV.